This is a list of T cell receptor beta chains from one sample in a study of vaccination effects on CD4 cells after COVID-19. The antigens for these receptors are not known. Assay: immunoSEQ multiplex PCR; the TCRdb copy retains only in-frame clones and omits some. The table includes tens of thousands of clones, about four fifths detected once. The specimen comprised CD4+ T cells from PBMCs cultured without peptide, sampled before COVID-19 vaccination. The receptors stem from a human donor who received a COVID-19 vaccine. Each CDR3 is given with its conserved first and last residue. Each record gives: V gene, clone size, J gene, D gene, CDR3 protein, CDR3 DNA. A D gene is named only where the DNA matches it firmly. Size tells how often a clone was seen (once, few, many) or the class of an expanded clone, and some rows leave it out.

TRBV12-3/TRBV12-4	NA	TRBJ2-7	NA	CASSQDSYEQYF	TGTGCCAGCAGCCAGGACAGCTACGAGCAGTACTTC
TRBV18	NA	TRBJ1-1	TRBD1	CASSSGQRNTEAFF	TGTGCCAGCTCGTCGGGACAGAGGAACACTGAAGCTTTCTTT
TRBV12-5	NA	TRBJ2-3	NA	CASGLDITDTQYF	TGTGCTAGTGGTTTGGACATCACAGATACGCAGTATTTT
TRBV2	NA	TRBJ2-1	NA	CASSEALAGEQFF	TGTGCCAGCAGTGAAGCGTTGGCTGGTGAGCAGTTCTTC
TRBV5-1	NA	TRBJ2-7	TRBD1	CASSLAGTGVSYEQYF	TGCGCCAGCAGCTTGGCCGGGACAGGGGTATCCTACGAGCAGTACTTC
TRBV28	NA	TRBJ1-2	TRBD1	CASRSQGVYGYTF	TGTGCCAGCAGATCTCAGGGGGTCTATGGCTACACCTTC
TRBV5-1	NA	TRBJ1-6	NA	CASSNRDPGNSPLHF	TGCGCCAGCAGCAACCGGGACCCGGGAAATTCACCCCTCCACTTT
TRBV7-2	NA	TRBJ2-7	TRBD2	CASSPAAGGYYEQYF	TGTGCCAGCAGCCCCGCCGCGGGGGGGTACTACGAGCAGTACTTC
TRBV6-5	few	TRBJ1-5	NA	CASRIQGNQPQHF	TGTGCCAGCAGGATACAGGGAAATCAGCCCCAGCATTTT
TRBV10-3	NA	TRBJ1-2	NA	CAISGQKDGYTF	TGTGCCATCAGTGGTCAGAAGGATGGCTACACCTTC
TRBV30	few	TRBJ1-1	NA	CAWSTGVNTEAFF	TGTGCCTGGAGTACGGGGGTGAACACTGAAGCTTTCTTT
TRBV29-1	NA	TRBJ2-7	TRBD2	CSVGGLASEQYF	TGCAGCGTTGGAGGACTAGCGAGCGAGCAGTACTTC
TRBV4-3	NA	TRBJ2-7	NA	CASSQRISYEQYF	TGCGCCAGCAGCCAAAGGATCTCCTACGAGCAGTACTTC
TRBV10-1	NA	TRBJ2-4	NA	CASSDYLDLAKNIQYF	TGCGCCAGCAGTGACTATTTGGACTTAGCCAAAAACATTCAGTACTTC
TRBV4-1	NA	TRBJ1-2	TRBD1	CASSHEGARNYGYTF	TGCGCCAGCAGCCATGAGGGGGCGCGTAACTATGGCTACACCTTC